Listed below are T cell receptor beta chains from one sample, sequenced in a study of human T cells and chemical hapten exposure. TCRdb itself ran the RACE reads through MiXCR, one entry per CDR3 protein. The table shows about 130,000 distinct CDR3 sequences, with about 9% occurring only once. Sequenced input: whole blood. The receptors here all came from a male donor in good health. Some clones in this sample may be carry-over from other donors' samples. Both conserved end residues are part of each CDR3.

TRBV7-2,TRBJ1-4,CASSSQIQATNEKLFF
TRBV7-6,TRBJ2-6,CASSFVGANVLTF
TRBV29-1,TRBJ1-2,CSVVPQKADGYTF
TRBV4-3,TRBJ2-2,CASSQDTSGELFF
TRBV3-1,TRBJ2-1,CASSQVSGFNEQFF
TRBV5-1,TRBJ2-7,CASSLFGREEHEQYF
TRBV6-5,TRBJ1-4,CASSEMTDQGEKLFF
TRBV6-2/TRBV6-3,TRBJ1-1,CASSWTGDTEAFF
TRBV2,TRBJ2-3,CASSDDRLPGDTQYF
TRBV7-9,TRBJ2-3,CASGLTSGGADTQYF
TRBV12-2,TRBJ1-1,CAKSLFWERATEAFF
TRBV19,TRBJ2-7,CASSRDGSTYEQYF
TRBV4-1,TRBJ2-1,CASSQESGTIANEQFF
TRBV19,TRBJ2-1,CASSSPGQGSNEQFF
TRBV7-9,TRBJ2-7,CASSLVKQEEYF
TRBV29-1,TRBJ1-2,CSVESGEATGYTF
TRBV5-1,TRBJ2-7,CASSTTGSYEQYF
TRBV5-6,TRBJ2-1,CATAPGQGYNEQFF
TRBV21-1,TRBJ2-3,CASSKVGPDLTDTQYF
TRBV7-9,TRBJ2-5,CASSPLAGRHQETQYF